These 27 T cell receptor beta chains share one sample of origin, sequenced in a study of T cells in Graves' hyperthyroidism and ophthalmopathy. There were TCR beta CDR3 regions amplified from RNA transcripts. During a first-round RT-PCR of the TCR CDR3, the HTBI primer set was used. TCRdb redid the calling of the multiplex PCR reads with MiXCR, one entry per CDR3 protein. In the table there are approximately 380,000 distinct CDR3 sequences, over 12% of which are singletons. The material sequenced was blood. Source of these receptors: a man aged 50 or older with Graves' ophthalmopathy.

This clonotype came up many times. The chain combines TRBV11-3 with TRBJ2-1; D is possibly TRBD1 or TRBD2 (5 bases each). The ends were cut back, 3 bases at V and 9 bases at J, with 9 bases in the middle. CDR1 and CDR2 (germline): SGHNT, YENEEA. The CDR3 contains 12 residues. Here the CDR3 DNA reads TGTGCCAGCAGCTTCTCTGGGGGTGAGCAGTTCTTC. It translates to CASSFSGGEQFF.

The chain has TRBV6-2 or TRBV6-3 and TRBJ2-4; D might be TRBD1 (5 bases). The CDR3 contains 15 residues. Germline loops: CDR1 MNHEY, CDR2 SVGEGT. With 0 bases removed from V and 2 bases from J, the gap between germline ends came to 8 bases. The CDR3 loop reads CASSYSRGTKNIQYF. For the CDR3, the DNA is TGTGCCAGCAGTTACTCAAGGGGTACCAAAAACATTCAGTACTTC.

This clonotype was detected ten times or more. V usage is TRBV28 and J usage is TRBJ2-7; 9 nucleotides match TRBD2. Germline V gene sequence: CDR1 MDHEN, CDR2 SYDVKM. This CDR3 is built from 14 residues. Trimming took 3 bases from V and 3 from J; bases not matched to a gene: 3. CDR3 loop: CASSFSGSGYEQYF. CDR3 DNA: TGTGCCAGCAGTTTTAGCGGGAGTGGCTACGAGCAGTACTTC. The full variable domain, its missing parts supplied by reference TRBV28 and TRBJ2-7, is DVKVTQSSRYLVKRTGEKVFLECVQDMDHENMFWYRQDPGLGLRLIYFSYDVKMKEKGDIPEGYSVSREKKERFSLILESASTNQTSMYLCASSFSGSGYEQYFGPGTRLTVT.

This clonotype has a count of ten or more. This chain uses TRBV2 with TRBJ1-1; D remains ambiguous. V gave up 4 bases and J gave up 2 bases, with 5 bases separating them. This CDR3 is 12 amino acids long. Per germline, CDR1 SNHLY and CDR2 FYNNEI. CDR3 DNA: TGTGCCAGCAGTGGTGACAACACTGAAGCTTTCTTT. Translated: CASSGDNTEAFF.

The chain carries TRBV6-5 and TRBJ2-2; 7 bases match TRBD1. The germline V gene encodes CDR1 MNHEY and CDR2 SVGAGI. The V and J ends lost 2 bases and 4 bases, in that order; junction bases with no gene match: 7. CDR3 size: 16 residues. CDR3 region: CASSYDWTGPTGELFF. Here the CDR3 DNA reads TGTGCCAGCAGTTACGACTGGACAGGTCCCACCGGGGAGCTGTTTTTT.

This clonotype was detected ten times or more. V gene TRBV28 combines with J gene TRBJ2-7, with 14 bases fitting TRBD2. Germline V CDR1 and CDR2: MDHEN, SYDVKM. The CDR3 is 19 amino acids. The ends lost 4 bases at V and 1 base at J; junction bases unmatched: 12. The CDR3 DNA is TGTGCCAGCAGTTCCCCCGGGACTAGCGGGGGTGGCCCATCCTACGAGCAGTACTTC. Amino acid sequence: CASSSPGTSGGGPSYEQYF.

This clonotype was seen repeatedly, ten times or more. V is TRBV7-2 and J is TRBJ2-2; no reliable D call. The V gene's germline CDR1 is SGHTA and CDR2 FQGNSA. Trimming pared 5 bases from V and 6 bases from J, leaving 7 bases between. This CDR3 comprises 12 residues. The CDR3 sequence: CASSPMAGELFF. In DNA, the CDR3 is TGTGCCAGCAGCCCTATGGCCGGGGAGCTGTTTTTT. Full variable domain (remainder filled in from reference TRBV7-2 and TRBJ2-2): GAGVSQSPSNKVTEKGKDVELRCDPISGHTALYWYRQSLGQGLEFLIYFQGNSAPDKSGLPSDRFSAERTGGSVSTLTIQRTQQEDSAVYLCASSPMAGELFFGEGSRLTVL.

The table lists this clonotype with many counts. V gene TRBV3-1 combines with J gene TRBJ1-2; no clear D gene. Trimming took off 1 base at V and 8 bases at J, with 11 bases between the two ends. CDR1 and CDR2 (germline): LGHDT, YNNKEL (reference sequence). The CDR3 sequence is 13 residues long. CDR3 coding DNA: TGTGCCAGCAGCCAAGTTGAAATGAAAGGCTACACCTTC. This translates into CASSQVEMKGYTF.

This clonotype was observed many times. The chain has TRBV11-2 and TRBJ2-1; no firm D call. Per the germline V gene, CDR1 is SGHAT and CDR2 is FQNNGV. The V gene lost 0 bases and the J gene lost 8 bases, with 8 bases spanning the gap. There are 13 residues in the CDR3. The CDR3 DNA reads as TGTGCCAGCAGCTTAGATAGAGACCATGAGCAGTTCTTC. This translates into CASSLDRDHEQFF.

This clonotype was seen many times. The chain is built from TRBV11-1 and TRBJ2-7; D unresolved. Trimming removed 1 base at V and 0 bases at J, with 7 bases between. CDR3 length: 14 residues. Per the germline V gene, CDR1 is SGHAT and CDR2 is FQDESV (reference sequence). The DNA for the CDR3 is TGTGCCAGCAGCTTAGACCGAGTCTCCTACGAGCAGTACTTC. As protein: CASSLDRVSYEQYF. The full variable domain, rest sourced from reference TRBV11-1 and TRBJ2-7, is EAEVAQSPRYKITEKSQAVAFWCDPISGHATLYWYRQILGQGPELLVQFQDESVVDDSQLPKDRFSAERLKGVDSTLKIQPAELGDSAMYLCASSLDRVSYEQYFGPGTRLTVT.

This clonotype was seen just once. V and J are TRBV4-2 and TRBJ2-3; D is perhaps TRBD1 (5 bases). The germline gives CDR1 LGHNA, CDR2 YNFKEQ. V lost 6 bases and J lost 2, with 15 bases in between. The CDR3 runs to 15 residues. CDR3 in amino acids: CASSQGLRYTDTQYF. The CDR3 nucleotides are TGTGCCAGCAGTCAGGGATTGCGCTACACAGATACGCAGTATTTT.

The rearrangement joins TRBV24-1 to TRBJ2-3, with D perhaps being TRBD1 or TRBD2 (5 bases each). V was clipped by 3 bases and J by 0 bases, with 12 bases between them. This CDR3 contains 16 residues. The germline V gene encodes CDR1 KGHDR and CDR2 SFDVKD. The CDR3 bases are TGTGCCACCAGTGATAGGGACGGTACTAGCACAGATACGCAGTATTTT. Translated: CATSDRDGTSTDTQYF.

V gene TRBV10-3 combines with J gene TRBJ1-5; 7 bases fit TRBD1. V was pared by 10 bases and J by 3 bases, with 6 bases of the junction left unmatched. Germline V gene lookup returns CDR1 ENHRY and CDR2 SYGVKD. There are 13 residues in the CDR3. CDR3 DNA: TGTGCCACCCGGGACAGCTTCAATCAGCCCCAGCATTTT. This translates into CATRDSFNQPQHF.

This clonotype was picked up many times. The rearrangement links TRBV20-1 to TRBJ2-7; TRBD1 aligns across 7 bases. This CDR3 has 15 amino acids. V lost 6 bases, J lost 2 bases, and 13 bases stayed unmatched. In germline, CDR1 is DFQATT, CDR2 SNEGSKA (reference sequence). The DNA for the CDR3 is TGCAGTGCCAGGTATCCCGGGACAGCTCCCTACGAGCAGTACTTC. This translates into CSARYPGTAPYEQYF.

The sample holds a few counts of this clonotype. The chain joins TRBV11-2 to TRBJ2-3; 15 bases agree with TRBD2. The junction had 9 bases not matched to a gene; V was cut back by 3 bases and J by 5 bases. CDR1 and CDR2 from the germline V gene are SGHAT and FQNNGV. The CDR3 has 18 residues. In DNA, the CDR3 is TGTGCCAGCAGCTTGCAACCGGGACTAGCGGGAGGACTAGATACGCAGTATTTT. As protein: CASSLQPGLAGGLDTQYF. Combining the CDR3 with reference TRBV11-2 and TRBJ2-3 gives the whole variable domain EAGVAQSPRYKIIEKRQSVAFWCNPISGHATLYWYQQILGQGPKLLIQFQNNGVVDDSQLPKDRFSAERLKGVDSTLKIQPAKLEDSAVYLCASSLQPGLAGGLDTQYFGPGTRLTVL.

At least ten counts were recorded for this clonotype. V gene TRBV6-1 combines with J gene TRBJ2-7; maybe TRBD2 (6 bases). The CDR3 totals 13 residues. V dropped 4 bases and J dropped 9 bases, with 16 bases sitting between them. Germline CDR1 and CDR2: MNHNS and SASEGT. DNA of the CDR3: TGTGCCAGCAGTGGGAGGGTTGGGTATGGGCAGTACTTC. Its translation: CASSGRVGYGQYF.

Ten or more counts support this clonotype. V and J are TRBV27 and TRBJ1-4; possibly TRBD1 for D (5 bases). CDR3 length equals 15 residues. The germline CDR1 and CDR2 sequences are MNHEY and SMNVEV (reference sequence). The V end was cut by 4 bases, the J end by 8 bases, with 17 bases between. The CDR3 sequence: CASSWSSGGVEKLFF. DNA for the CDR3: TGTGCCAGCAGTTGGTCCTCGGGGGGAGTAGAAAAACTGTTTTTT. The variable domain in full, with the rest retrieved from reference TRBV27 and TRBJ1-4, is EAQVTQNPRYLITVTGKKLTVTCSQNMNHEYMSWYRQDPGLGLRQIYYSMNVEVTDKGDVPEGYKVSRKEKRNFPLILESPSPNQTSLYFCASSWSSGGVEKLFFGSGTQLSVL.

This clonotype was seen at least ten times. This chain joins TRBV13 and TRBJ2-7, with 13 nucleotides matching TRBD2. Germline V gene data show CDR1 as PRHDT and CDR2 as FYEKMQ (reference sequence). With 5 bases clipped from V and 3 bases from J, the junction kept 4 bases outside the gene matches. This CDR3 has 15 amino acids. The CDR3 coding sequence is TGTGCCAGCAGCGAGGGACTAGCGGGATACTACGAGCAGTACTTC. This translates into CASSEGLAGYYEQYF.

This clonotype was detected many times. The rearrangement links TRBV4-2 to TRBJ2-2, with D possibly matching TRBD2 (6 bases). V was shortened by 7 bases and J by 1 base, with 19 bases between the two germline ends. Germline assignment: CDR1 LGHNA and CDR2 YNFKEQ. The CDR3 has 17 residues. The CDR3, as DNA: TGTGCCAGCAACCCCTCGGCGGGACCCTTGAACACCGGGGAGCTGTTTTTT. It is translated as CASNPSAGPLNTGELFF.

This clonotype was observed at least ten times. The chain couples TRBV11-2 to TRBJ1-1; 9 nucleotides agree with TRBD1. Losses at the gene ends were 3 bases for V and 0 bases for J; bases not matched to a gene: 8. Looked up from germline, CDR1 is SGHAT and CDR2 is FQNNGV. The length of the CDR3 is 17 residues. CDR3 in amino acids: CASSFSTGGLMNTEAFF. CDR3 coding DNA: TGTGCCAGCAGCTTTAGCACAGGGGGCCTCATGAACACTGAAGCTTTCTTT.

The chain has TRBV12-3 or TRBV12-4 and TRBJ2-5; the match to TRBD1 covers 9 bases. The CDR3 sequence is 15 residues long. Unmatched junction bases numbered 7, after V lost 3 bases and J lost 5 bases. DNA of the CDR3: TGTGCCAGCAGTTTGGGACAGGGTCGAAGCGAGACCCAGTACTTC. It yields the protein CASSLGQGRSETQYF.

At least ten counts were recorded for this clonotype. The chain combines TRBV30 with TRBJ2-5; the D gene is possibly TRBD2 (5 bases). Trimming removed 1 base from V and 7 bases from J, with 16 bases in between. Looked up from germline, CDR1 is GTSNPN and CDR2 is SVGIG (reference sequence). The CDR3 has 14 amino acids. The CDR3 reads CAWSGIIGRGTQYF. CDR3 DNA: TGTGCCTGGAGTGGGATTATCGGCCGGGGGACCCAGTACTTC.

This clonotype was counted between two and nine times. V and J are TRBV20-1 and TRBJ2-5; maybe TRBD2 (5 bases). This CDR3 region has 15 residues. Per the germline V gene, CDR1 is DFQATT and CDR2 is SNEGSKA (reference sequence). The ends were cut back, 6 bases at V and 5 bases at J, with 22 bases in the middle. The CDR3 DNA reads as TGCAGTGCGGCCCGGGCTGGCGGTCCGGGGGAGACCCAGTACTTC. Translating it yields CSAARAGGPGETQYF.

The chain couples TRBV24-1 to TRBJ2-1; a possible D gene is TRBD1 (6 bases). The CDR3 extends over 14 amino acids. Germline CDR1 reads KGHDR; CDR2 reads SFDVKD. Trimming removed 6 bases at V and 3 bases at J, with 11 bases between. The CDR3 DNA follows: TGTGCCACCAGTCGGCAGGGGTACTACAATGAGCAGTTCTTC. Its protein is CATSRQGYYNEQFF.

This rearrangement joins TRBV19 to TRBJ2-1; TRBD1 is a possible D gene (5 bases). In germline, CDR1 is LNHDA, CDR2 SQIVND (reference sequence). The CDR3 is 15 residues long. V was shortened by 0 bases and J by 10 bases, with 16 bases between the two germline ends. The CDR3 DNA follows: TGTGCCAGTAGTATAGATCACCCAGGGTCGGTCGAGCAGTTCTTC. Encoded protein: CASSIDHPGSVEQFF.

This clonotype was counted many times. The CDR3 DNA reads TGCAGTGCTCCCACAGTCAATGAGCAGTTCTTC. Translating gives CSAPTVNEQFF. The V gene is TRBV20-1, the J gene TRBJ2-1; D uncertain. V was pared by 5 bases and J by 6 bases, with 8 bases between. The CDR3 loop spans 11 amino acids. Germline assignment: CDR1 DFQATT and CDR2 SNEGSKA (reference sequence).

The CDR3 region has the DNA TGCAGCGCTGAGATAGCGGGAGGAGGCGAGCAGTACTTC. It is translated as CSAEIAGGGEQYF. The chain has TRBV29-1 and TRBJ2-7; the match to TRBD2 covers 10 bases. Unmatched junction bases numbered 9, after V lost 7 bases and J lost 6 bases. The germline V gene has CDR1 SQVTM and CDR2 ANQGSEA. The CDR3 sequence is 13 residues long.